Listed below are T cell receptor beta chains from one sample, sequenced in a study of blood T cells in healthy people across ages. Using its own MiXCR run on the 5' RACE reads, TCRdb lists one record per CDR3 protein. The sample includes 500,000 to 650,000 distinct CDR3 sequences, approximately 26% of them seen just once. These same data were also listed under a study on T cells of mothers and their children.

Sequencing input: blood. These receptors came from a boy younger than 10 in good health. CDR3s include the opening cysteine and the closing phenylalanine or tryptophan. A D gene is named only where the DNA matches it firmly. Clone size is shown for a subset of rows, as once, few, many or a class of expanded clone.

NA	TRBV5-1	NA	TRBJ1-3	TGCGCCAGCAGCTTATATTCGGGACCTAGCTCTGGAAACACCATATATTTT	CASSLYSGPSSGNTIYF
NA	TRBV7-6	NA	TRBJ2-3	TGTGCCAGCAGCTTAGGCTCCGGGGGTACGCAGTATTTT	CASSLGSGGTQYF
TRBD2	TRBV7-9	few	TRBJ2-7	TGTGCCAGCAGCCCGGGACTAGCGGGAGACGAGCAGTACTTC	CASSPGLAGDEQYF
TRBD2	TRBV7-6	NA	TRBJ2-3	TGTGCCAGCAGCTTATCTAGCGGGGGGCCAAGCACAGATACGCAGTATTTT	CASSLSSGGPSTDTQYF
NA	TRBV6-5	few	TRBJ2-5	TGTGCCAGCAGTTACTCACACGGCTCCCAAGAGACCCAGTACTTC	CASSYSHGSQETQYF
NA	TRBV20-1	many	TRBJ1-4	TGCAGTGCTAGAGAAGAGTCCGGGAGTCGTCAAGAAAAACTGTTTTTT	CSAREESGSRQEKLFF
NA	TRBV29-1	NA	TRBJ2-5	TGCAGCGTTGAAGATCGGACCAGCCCGTTGATCCAGTACTTC	CSVEDRTSPLIQYF
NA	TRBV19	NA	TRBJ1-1	TGTGCCAGTAGTATTCCTAGGATTAACACTGAAGCTTTCTTT	CASSIPRINTEAFF
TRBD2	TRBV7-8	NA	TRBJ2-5	TGTGCCAGCAGCCATAAGAGACGGATTAGCGGGGAGACCCAGTACTTC	CASSHKRRISGETQYF
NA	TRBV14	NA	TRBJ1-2	TGTGCCAGCAGCCAAGCGGGACCCTATGGCTACACCTTC	CASSQAGPYGYTF
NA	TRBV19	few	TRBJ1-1	TGTGCCAGTAGGCGAGGTATGGTGAACACTGAAGCTTTCTTT	CASRRGMVNTEAFF
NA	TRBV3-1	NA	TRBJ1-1	TGTGCCAGCAGCCAAGATTTAGGGGCTAACACTGAAGCTTTCTTT	CASSQDLGANTEAFF